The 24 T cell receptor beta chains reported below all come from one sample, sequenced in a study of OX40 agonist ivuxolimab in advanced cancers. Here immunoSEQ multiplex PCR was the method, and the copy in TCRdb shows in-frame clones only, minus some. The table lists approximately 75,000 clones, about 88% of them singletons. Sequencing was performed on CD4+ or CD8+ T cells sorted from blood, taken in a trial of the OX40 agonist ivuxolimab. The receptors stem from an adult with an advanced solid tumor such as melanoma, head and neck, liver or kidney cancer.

The CDR3 loop reads CASSIKRGAGPEQFF. The CDR3 DNA reads TGTGCCAGTAGTATAAAGCGGGGGGCAGGTCCTGAGCAGTTCTTC. V usage is TRBV19 and J usage is TRBJ2-1, with 9 bases identical to TRBD2. This CDR3 spans 15 amino acids. Trimming cost V 2 bases and J 9 bases; bases outside gene matches: 8. Germline CDR1 LNHDA, CDR2 SQIVND (reference sequence). Together with reference TRBV19 and TRBJ2-1, the CDR3 gives the full variable domain: DGGITQSPKYLFRKEGQNVTLSCEQNLNHDAMYWYRQDPGQGLRLIYYSQIVNDFQKGDIAEGYSVSREKKESFPLTVTSAQKNPTAFYLCASSIKRGAGPEQFFGPGTRLTVL.

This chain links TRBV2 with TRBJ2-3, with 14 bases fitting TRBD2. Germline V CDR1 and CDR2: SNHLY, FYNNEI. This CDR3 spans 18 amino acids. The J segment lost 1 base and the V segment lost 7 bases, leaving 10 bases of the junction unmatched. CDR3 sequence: CASKGTSGGVKGTDTQYF. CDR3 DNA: TGTGCCAGCAAAGGGACTAGCGGGGGCGTAAAAGGCACAGATACGCAGTATTTT.

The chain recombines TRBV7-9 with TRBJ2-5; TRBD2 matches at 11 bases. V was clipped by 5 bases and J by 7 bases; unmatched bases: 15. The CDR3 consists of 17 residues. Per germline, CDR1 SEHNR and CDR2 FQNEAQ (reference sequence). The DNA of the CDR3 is TGTGCCAGCAGCCCGCGACTAGCGGGAACCTCCGCGGGGACCCAGTACTTC. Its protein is CASSPRLAGTSAGTQYF.

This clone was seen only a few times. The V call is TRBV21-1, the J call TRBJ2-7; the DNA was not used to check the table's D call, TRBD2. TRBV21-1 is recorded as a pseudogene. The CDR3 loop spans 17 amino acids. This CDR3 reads CASSYLTSGPPSYEQYF. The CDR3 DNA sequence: TGTGCCAGCAGCTATTTGACTAGCGGGCCCCCCTCCTACGAGCAGTACTTC.

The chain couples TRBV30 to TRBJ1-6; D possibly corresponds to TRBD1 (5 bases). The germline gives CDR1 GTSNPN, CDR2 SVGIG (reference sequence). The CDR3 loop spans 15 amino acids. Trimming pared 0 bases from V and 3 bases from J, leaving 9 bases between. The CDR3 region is CAWSVGRGYNSPLHF. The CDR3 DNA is TGTGCCTGGAGTGTCGGTAGGGGCTATAATTCACCCCTCCACTTT.

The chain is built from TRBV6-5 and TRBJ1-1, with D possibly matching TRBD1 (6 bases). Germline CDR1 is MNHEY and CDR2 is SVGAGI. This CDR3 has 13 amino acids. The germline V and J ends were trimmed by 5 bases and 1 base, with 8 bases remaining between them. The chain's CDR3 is CASSRGANTEAFF. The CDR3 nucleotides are TGTGCCAGCAGTCGGGGGGCGAACACTGAAGCTTTCTTT.

The CDR3 sequence: CASSDGGTSSYEQFF. For the CDR3, the DNA is TGTGCCAGCAGTGATGGGGGGACTAGCAGTTATGAGCAGTTCTTC. This chain connects TRBV25-1 to TRBJ2-1; 9 bases are shared with TRBD2. V gave up 3 bases and J gave up 8 bases; unmatched junction bases: 8. The CDR3 contains 15 residues. Per the germline V gene, CDR1 is MGHDK and CDR2 is SYGVNS.

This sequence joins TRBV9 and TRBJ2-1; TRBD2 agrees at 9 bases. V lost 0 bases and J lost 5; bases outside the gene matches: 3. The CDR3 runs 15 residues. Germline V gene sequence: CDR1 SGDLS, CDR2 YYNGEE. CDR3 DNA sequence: TGTGCCAGCAGCGTAGAGGGACTAGCCGACAATGAGCAGTTCTTC. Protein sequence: CASSVEGLADNEQFF.

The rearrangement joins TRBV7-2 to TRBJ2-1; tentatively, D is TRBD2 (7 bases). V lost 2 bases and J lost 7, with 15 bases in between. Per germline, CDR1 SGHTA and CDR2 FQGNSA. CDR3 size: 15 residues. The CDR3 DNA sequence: TGTGCCAGCAGCTTAACGGGGGGCCCCCGGAATGAGCAGTTCTTC. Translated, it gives CASSLTGGPRNEQFF. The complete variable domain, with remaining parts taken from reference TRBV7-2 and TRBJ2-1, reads GAGVSQSPSNKVTEKGKDVELRCDPISGHTALYWYRQSLGQGLEFLIYFQGNSAPDKSGLPSDRFSAERTGGSVSTLTIQRTQQEDSAVYLCASSLTGGPRNEQFFGPGTRLTVL.

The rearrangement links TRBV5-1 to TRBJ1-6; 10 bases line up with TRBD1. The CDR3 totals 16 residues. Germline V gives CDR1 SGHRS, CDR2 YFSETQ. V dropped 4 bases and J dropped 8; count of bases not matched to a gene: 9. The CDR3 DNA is TGCGCCAGCAGCCTCACGGGACAGGGGATAGATTCACCCCTCCACTTT. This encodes CASSLTGQGIDSPLHF.

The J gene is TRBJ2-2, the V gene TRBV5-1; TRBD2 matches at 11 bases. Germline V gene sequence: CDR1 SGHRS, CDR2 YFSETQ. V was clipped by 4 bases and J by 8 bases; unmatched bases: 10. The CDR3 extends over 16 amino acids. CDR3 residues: CASSALLAGASGELFF. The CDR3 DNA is TGCGCCAGCAGCGCGTTACTAGCGGGAGCTTCTGGGGAGCTGTTTTTT. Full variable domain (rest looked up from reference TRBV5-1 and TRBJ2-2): KAGVTQTPRYLIKTRGQQVTLSCSPISGHRSVSWYQQTPGQGLQFLFEYFSETQRNKGNFPGRFSGRQFSNSRSEMNVSTLELGDSALYLCASSALLAGASGELFFGEGSRLTVL.

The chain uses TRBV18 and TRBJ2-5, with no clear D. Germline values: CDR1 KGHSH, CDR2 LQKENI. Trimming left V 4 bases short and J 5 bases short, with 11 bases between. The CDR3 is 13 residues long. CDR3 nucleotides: TGTGCCAGCTCACAACTCCAGGCGGAGACCCAGTACTTC. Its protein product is CASSQLQAETQYF.

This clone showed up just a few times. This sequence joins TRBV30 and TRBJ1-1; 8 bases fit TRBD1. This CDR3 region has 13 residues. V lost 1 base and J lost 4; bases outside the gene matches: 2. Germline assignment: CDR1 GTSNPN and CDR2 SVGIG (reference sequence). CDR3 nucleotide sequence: TGTGCCTGGAGTGGACAGGGGACCACTGAAGCTTTCTTT. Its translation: CAWSGQGTTEAFF.

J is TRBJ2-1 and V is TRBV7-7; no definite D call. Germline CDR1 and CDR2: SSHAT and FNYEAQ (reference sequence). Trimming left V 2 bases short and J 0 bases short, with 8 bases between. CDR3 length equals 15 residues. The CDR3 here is CASSLNHNSYNEQFF. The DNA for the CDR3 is TGTGCCAGCAGCTTAAATCACAACTCCTACAATGAGCAGTTCTTC.

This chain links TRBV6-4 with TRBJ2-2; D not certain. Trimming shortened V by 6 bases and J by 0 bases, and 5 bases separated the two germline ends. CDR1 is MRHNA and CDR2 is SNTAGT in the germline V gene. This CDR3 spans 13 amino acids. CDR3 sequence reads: CASRLTNTGELFF. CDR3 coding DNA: TGTGCCAGCAGACTAACGAACACCGGGGAGCTGTTTTTT.

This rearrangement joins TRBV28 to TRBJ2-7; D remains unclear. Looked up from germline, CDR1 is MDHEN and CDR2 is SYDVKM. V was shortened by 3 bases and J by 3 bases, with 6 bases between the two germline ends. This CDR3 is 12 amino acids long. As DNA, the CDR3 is TGTGCCAGCAGTTTCCAGAACTACGAGCAGTACTTC. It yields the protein CASSFQNYEQYF.

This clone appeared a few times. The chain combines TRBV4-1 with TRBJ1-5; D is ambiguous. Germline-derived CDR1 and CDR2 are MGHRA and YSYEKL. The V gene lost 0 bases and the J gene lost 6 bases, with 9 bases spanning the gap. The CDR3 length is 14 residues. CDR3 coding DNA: TGCGCCAGCAGCCAAGATCGCGGCGGTCAGCCCCAGCATTTT. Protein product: CASSQDRGGQPQHF.

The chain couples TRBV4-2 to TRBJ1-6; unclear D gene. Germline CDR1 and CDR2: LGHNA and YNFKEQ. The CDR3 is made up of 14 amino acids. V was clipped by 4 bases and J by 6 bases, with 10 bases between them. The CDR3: CASSRAATNSPLHF. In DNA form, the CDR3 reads TGTGCCAGCAGCCGGGCGGCCACTAATTCACCCCTCCACTTT.

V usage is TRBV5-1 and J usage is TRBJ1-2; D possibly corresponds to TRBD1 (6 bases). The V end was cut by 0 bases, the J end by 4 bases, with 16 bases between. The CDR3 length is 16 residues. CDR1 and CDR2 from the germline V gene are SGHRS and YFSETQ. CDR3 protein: CASSLGRTGTGYGYTF. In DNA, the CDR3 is TGCGCCAGCAGCTTGGGCCGAACAGGGACCGGCTATGGCTACACCTTC.

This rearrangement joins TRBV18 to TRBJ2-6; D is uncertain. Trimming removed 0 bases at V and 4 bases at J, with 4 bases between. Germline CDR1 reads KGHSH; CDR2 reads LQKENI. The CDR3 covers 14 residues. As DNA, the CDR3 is TGTGCCAGCTCACCACCGAACGGGGCCAACGTCCTGACTTTC. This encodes CASSPPNGANVLTF.

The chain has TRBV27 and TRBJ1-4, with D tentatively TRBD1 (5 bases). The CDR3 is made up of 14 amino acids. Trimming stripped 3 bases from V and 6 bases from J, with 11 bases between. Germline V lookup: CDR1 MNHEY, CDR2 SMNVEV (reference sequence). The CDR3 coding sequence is TGTGCCAGCAGTTTGGGAGGGGAGTATGAAAAACTGTTTTTT. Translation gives CASSLGGEYEKLFF.

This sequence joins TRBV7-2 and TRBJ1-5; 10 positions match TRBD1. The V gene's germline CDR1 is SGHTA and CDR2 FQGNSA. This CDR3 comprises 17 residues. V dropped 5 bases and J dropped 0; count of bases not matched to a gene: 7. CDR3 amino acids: CASSLRGQGFSNQPQHF. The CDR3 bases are TGTGCCAGCAGCCTCCGGGGACAGGGGTTTAGCAATCAGCCCCAGCATTTT.

The CDR3 protein is CATVPGPGSPLHF. In DNA form, the CDR3 reads TGTGCCACCGTACCGGGCCCTGGTTCACCCCTCCACTTT. V and J are TRBV2 and TRBJ1-6, with no clear D. The V and J ends lost 10 bases and 9 bases respectively, with 16 bases between them. The CDR3 totals 13 residues. Germline CDR1 and CDR2: SNHLY and FYNNEI.

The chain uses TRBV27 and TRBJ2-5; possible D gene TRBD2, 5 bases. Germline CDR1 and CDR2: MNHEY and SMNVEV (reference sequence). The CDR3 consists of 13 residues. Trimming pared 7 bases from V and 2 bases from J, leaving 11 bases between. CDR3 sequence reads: CASKRTGQETQYF. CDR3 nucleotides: TGTGCCAGCAAAAGAACGGGACAAGAGACCCAGTACTTC.